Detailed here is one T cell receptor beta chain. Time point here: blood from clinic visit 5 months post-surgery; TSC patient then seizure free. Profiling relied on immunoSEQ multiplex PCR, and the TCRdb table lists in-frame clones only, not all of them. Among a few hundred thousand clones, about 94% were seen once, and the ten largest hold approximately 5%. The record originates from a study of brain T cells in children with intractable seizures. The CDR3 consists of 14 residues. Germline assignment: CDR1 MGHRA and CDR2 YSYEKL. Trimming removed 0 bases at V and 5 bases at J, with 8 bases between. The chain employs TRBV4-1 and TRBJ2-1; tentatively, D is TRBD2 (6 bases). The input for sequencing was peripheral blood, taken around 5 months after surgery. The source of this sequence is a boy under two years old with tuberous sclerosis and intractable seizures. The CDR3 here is CASSQDGRNNEQFF. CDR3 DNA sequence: TGCGCCAGCAGCCAAGATGGGAGGAACAATGAGCAGTTCTTC.